This T cell receptor (beta chain) is from a study of regulatory T cells in long-lasting Graves disease. Regarding the study as a whole: Under persistent disease, TRBV28, TRBJ1-2 and TRBJ2-5 were used preferentially.

The CDR3 consists of 17 residues. V shed 2 bases and J shed 8 bases, with 22 bases lying between them. Per germline, CDR1 SGHRS and CDR2 YFSETQ. Assembly of TCR beta libraries relied on iRepertoire HTBI primers together with Arm-PCR of CDR3 regions. TCRdb called the multiplex PCR reads again in MiXCR, with one record for every CDR3 protein. Among about 290,000 distinct CDR3 sequences, around 23% were seen once, and the ten largest hold 56%. This clonotype occurred many times. Antigen: not known. The time point: persistent/refractory GD, antithyroid drugs over 5 years with positive TRAb. Generation of the TCR library employed RNA extracted from PBMCs. Peripheral blood, 7 to 9.5 milliliters of it, was drawn into EDTA tubes.

The receptor was isolated from a female donor with Graves disease. The sequenced sample was peripheral blood mononuclear cells (PBMCs), obtained when the disease was refractory, from a patient treated with antithyroid drugs. The V and J genes are TRBV5-1 and TRBJ1-4; unclear D gene. The CDR3 region has the DNA TGCGCCAGCAGCTTAGGAGAAAGATCGACCCCGCACGAAAAACTGTTTTTT. The encoded protein is CASSLGERSTPHEKLFF.